This T cell receptor beta chain was observed in a study of PD-L1 blockade in urothelial cancer. Study-level information: Counts from blood samples showed a median of roughly 150,000 T cells.

Time point meaning: pretreatment peripheral blood. Data came from immunoSEQ multiplex PCR; TCRdb stores just in-frame clones and leaves some out. The data show tens of thousands of clones, more than 80% seen once. This TCR derives from a man in his fifties or sixties with urothelial cancer. Sequencing was performed on PBMCs, taken around atezolizumab (anti-PD-L1) treatment.

The CDR3 DNA sequence: TGTGCCAGCTCACCGCAGGGTAGCAATCAGCCCCAGCATTTT. Protein: CASSPQGSNQPQHF. The chain recombines TRBV18 with TRBJ1-5; perhaps TRBD1 as D (5 bases). Germline V CDR1 and CDR2: KGHSH, LQKENI. The CDR3 is 14 amino acids. The V and J ends lost 3 bases and 0 bases respectively, with 6 bases between them.